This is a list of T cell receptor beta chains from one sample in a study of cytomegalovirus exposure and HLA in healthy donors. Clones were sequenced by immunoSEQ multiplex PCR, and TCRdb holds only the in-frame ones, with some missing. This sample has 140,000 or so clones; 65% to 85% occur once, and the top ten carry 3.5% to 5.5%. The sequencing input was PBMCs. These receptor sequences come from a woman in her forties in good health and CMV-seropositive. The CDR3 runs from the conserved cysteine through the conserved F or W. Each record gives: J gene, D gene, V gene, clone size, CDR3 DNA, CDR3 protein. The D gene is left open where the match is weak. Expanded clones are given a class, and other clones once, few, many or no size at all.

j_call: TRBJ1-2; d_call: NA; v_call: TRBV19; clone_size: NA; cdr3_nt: TGTGCCAGTAGTATCGGGGACACCTTCTATGGCTACACCTTC; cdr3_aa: CASSIGDTFYGYTF
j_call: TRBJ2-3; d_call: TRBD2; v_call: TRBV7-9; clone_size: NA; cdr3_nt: TGTGCCAGCAGCTTAGGACTAGCGGGGGCCACAGATACGCAGTATTTT; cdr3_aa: CASSLGLAGATDTQYF
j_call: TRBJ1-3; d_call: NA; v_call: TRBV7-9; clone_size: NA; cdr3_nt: TGTGCCAGCAGCTCCCTTGGGGCGCCGCCCGGAAACACCATATATTTT; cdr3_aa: CASSSLGAPPGNTIYF
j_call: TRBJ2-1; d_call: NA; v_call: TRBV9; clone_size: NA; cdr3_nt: TGTGCCAGCAGCGTAGAGACGCCCGGGGACAATGAGCAGTTCTTC; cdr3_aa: CASSVETPGDNEQFF
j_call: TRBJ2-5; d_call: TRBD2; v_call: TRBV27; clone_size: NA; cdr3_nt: TGTGCCAGCAGTCGACTAGCGGGAGGCCAAGAGACCCAGTACTTC; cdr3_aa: CASSRLAGGQETQYF
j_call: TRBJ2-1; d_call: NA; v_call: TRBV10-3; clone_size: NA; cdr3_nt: TGTGCCATCAGTGACAGGACCTACAATGAGCAGTTCTTC; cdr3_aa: CAISDRTYNEQFF
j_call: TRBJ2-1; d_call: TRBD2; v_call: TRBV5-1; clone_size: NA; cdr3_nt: TGCGCCAGCAGCCGGAGCGGGACCTACAATGAGCAGTTCTTC; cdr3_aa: CASSRSGTYNEQFF
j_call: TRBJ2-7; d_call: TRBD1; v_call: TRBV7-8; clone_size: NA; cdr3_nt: TGTGCCAGCAGTAGTCCGGGACAGTCCTACGAGCAGTACTTC; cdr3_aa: CASSSPGQSYEQYF
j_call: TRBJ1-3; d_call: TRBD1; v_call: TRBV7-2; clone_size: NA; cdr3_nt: TGTGCCAGCAGCTTGGTACAGGGGAATGGAAACACCATATATTTT; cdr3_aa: CASSLVQGNGNTIYF
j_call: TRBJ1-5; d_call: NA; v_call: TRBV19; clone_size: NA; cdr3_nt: TGTGCCAGTAGTATTTTGCAGGGGCAGGGCAATCAGCCCCAGCATTTT; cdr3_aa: CASSILQGQGNQPQHF
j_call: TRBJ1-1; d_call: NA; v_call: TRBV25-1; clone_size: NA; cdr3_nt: TGTGCCAGCAACTCAATGGGGGGGAGTGAAGCTTTCTTT; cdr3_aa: CASNSMGGSEAFF
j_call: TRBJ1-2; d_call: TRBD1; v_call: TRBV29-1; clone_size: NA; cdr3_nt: TGCAGCGTTGACAGGGGGAACTATGGCTACACCTTC; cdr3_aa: CSVDRGNYGYTF
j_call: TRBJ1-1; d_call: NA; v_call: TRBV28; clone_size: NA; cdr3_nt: TGTGCCAGCAGTCGTCCAGGGGCCCCCGATAGGGACACTGAAGCTTTCTTT; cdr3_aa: CASSRPGAPDRDTEAFF
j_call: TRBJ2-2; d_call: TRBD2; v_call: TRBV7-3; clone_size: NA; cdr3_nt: TGTGCCAGCAGCGATTTAGCGGGAGTCACCGGGGAGCTGTTTTTT; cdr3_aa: CASSDLAGVTGELFF
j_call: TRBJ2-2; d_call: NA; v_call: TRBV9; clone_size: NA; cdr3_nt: TGTGCCAGCAGCGTAGGCGGACAAGGGGCCGGGGAGCTGTTTTTT; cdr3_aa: CASSVGGQGAGELFF
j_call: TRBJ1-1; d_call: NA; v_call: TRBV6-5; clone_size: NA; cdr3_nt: TGTGCCAGCAGTTACGACTCCGCGCGCACTGAAGCTTTCTTT; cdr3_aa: CASSYDSARTEAFF
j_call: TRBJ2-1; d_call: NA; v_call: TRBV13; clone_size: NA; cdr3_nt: TGTGCCAGCAGCTTAGGCGGTTCGAATGAGCAGTTCTTC; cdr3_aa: CASSLGGSNEQFF
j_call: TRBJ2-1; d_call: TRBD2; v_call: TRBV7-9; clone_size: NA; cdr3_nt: TGTGCCAGCAGCCCTAGCGCCGGGAGGGGGGACTCCTACAATGAGCAGTTCTTC; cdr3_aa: CASSPSAGRGDSYNEQFF
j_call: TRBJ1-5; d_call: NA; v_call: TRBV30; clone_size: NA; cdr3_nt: TGTGCCTGGAGCGGGGGGGGCCTCCATAGCAATCAGCCCCAGCATTTT; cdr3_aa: CAWSGGGLHSNQPQHF
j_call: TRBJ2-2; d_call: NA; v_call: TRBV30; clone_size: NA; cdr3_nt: TGTGCCTGGAGTGTAGGCAGGGCCGGGGAGCTGTTTTTT; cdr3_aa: CAWSVGRAGELFF
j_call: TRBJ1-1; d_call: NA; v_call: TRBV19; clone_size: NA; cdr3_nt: TGTGCCAGTATCTCGTTAGCGAACACTGAAGCTTTCTTT; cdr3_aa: CASISLANTEAFF
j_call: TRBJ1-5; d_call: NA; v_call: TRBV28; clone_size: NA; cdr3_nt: TGTGCCAGCAGAGCGCGCGGTCAGCCCCAGCATTTT; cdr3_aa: CASRARGQPQHF
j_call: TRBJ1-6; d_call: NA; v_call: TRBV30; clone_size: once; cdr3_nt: TGTGCCTACCGACAGGCTTTGTATAATTCACCCCTCCACTTT; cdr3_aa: CAYRQALYNSPLHF